Each of the 8 T cell receptor beta chains below was sequenced from the same sample in a study of CD8 T cells in Susac syndrome. After extraction with the RNeasy kit, about 0.45 to 1 ug of the RNA was reverse transcribed using random hexamers. MiXCR, applied by TCRdb to the immunoSEQ multiplex PCR reads, yields one record per CDR3 protein. The sample consists of approximately 190,000 distinct CDR3 sequences, almost 96% of them appearing once. Sequencing used CD4+ T cells from PBMCs. These receptors all come from a human donor with Susac syndrome.

V and J are TRBV6-6 and TRBJ2-7; D is unresolved. The CDR3 loop spans 12 amino acids. Germline-derived CDR1 and CDR2 are MNHNY and SVGAGI (reference sequence). Trimming pared 6 bases from V and 5 bases from J, leaving 11 bases between. The CDR3 here is CASSPDRNEQYF. The CDR3 DNA reads TGTGCCAGCAGCCCTGACCGTAACGAGCAGTACTTC.

V and J are TRBV9 and TRBJ2-3, with D maybe TRBD1 (6 bases). The CDR3 is made up of 17 amino acids. With 3 bases removed from V and 0 bases from J, the gap between germline ends came to 17 bases. Germline lookup yields CDR1 SGDLS and CDR2 YYNGEE. For the CDR3, the DNA is TGTGCCAGCAGCGCGCTCCCAGGGGCCCTAAGCACAGATACGCAGTATTTT. This sequence encodes CASSALPGALSTDTQYF.

The chain carries TRBV6-2 or TRBV6-3 and TRBJ2-3; D remains unclear. V shed 7 bases and J shed 7 bases, with 9 bases lying between them. The CDR3 has 11 residues. Germline CDR1 MNHEY, CDR2 SVGEGT. CDR3 nucleotides: TGTGCCAGCACCCTTGCCAATACGCAGTATTTT. Translating gives CASTLANTQYF.

CDR3 DNA sequence: TGCGCCAGCAGCAGCCAGCTAGCGGGGATCGACAATGAGCAGTTCTTC. Protein sequence: CASSSQLAGIDNEQFF. V and J are TRBV5-1 and TRBJ2-1; 9 bases align to TRBD2. V dropped 4 bases and J dropped 5; count of bases not matched to a gene: 10. Germline V gene lookup returns CDR1 SGHRS and CDR2 YFSETQ. The CDR3 length is 16 residues.

V gene TRBV3-1 combines with J gene TRBJ1-5, with a possible D match to TRBD1 (5 bases). There are 12 residues in the CDR3. V lost 0 bases and J lost 15, with 12 bases in between. CDR1 and CDR2 (germline): LGHDT, YNNKEL (reference sequence). The CDR3: CASSQEGRRPHF. In DNA form, the CDR3 reads TGTGCCAGCAGCCAAGAGGGACGCCGCCCGCATTTT.

The CDR3 DNA reads as TGCAGTGCTAGACTAGCGGGGGGCAACTACAATGAGCAGTTCTTC. Its translation: CSARLAGGNYNEQFF. This rearrangement joins TRBV20-1 to TRBJ2-1; 11 nucleotides match TRBD2. The CDR3 is 15 residues long. The trim removed 2 bases at V and 3 bases at J, leaving 3 bases unmatched. Germline V lookup: CDR1 DFQATT, CDR2 SNEGSKA (reference sequence).

This clonotype was observed once. This chain connects TRBV4-2 to TRBJ2-7; 9 positions match TRBD1. Trimming removed 2 bases from V and 3 bases from J; junction bases left unmatched: 5. Germline V gene lookup returns CDR1 LGHNA and CDR2 YNFKEQ. This CDR3 has 15 residues. The CDR3 loop is CASSQSGTGNYEQYF. The CDR3 coding sequence is TGTGCCAGCAGCCAATCCGGGACAGGGAACTACGAGCAGTACTTC.

The chain links TRBV4-2 to TRBJ2-5; D may be TRBD1 (5 bases). In germline, CDR1 is LGHNA, CDR2 YNFKEQ. The CDR3 extends over 14 amino acids. V shed 5 bases and J shed 0 bases, with 10 bases lying between them. The CDR3 DNA follows: TGTGCCAGCAGCAATCAGGGTAACCAAGAGACCCAGTACTTC. It is translated as CASSNQGNQETQYF.